This T cell receptor beta chain derives from a study of T-cell reconstitution after alpha-beta-depleted transplantation in children. This sample's TCRbeta library carried unique molecular identifier barcodes. TCRdb ran MiXCR on the PCR reads and lists one entry per CDR3 protein. In the table there are 300,000 to 350,000 distinct CDR3 sequences, about 17% of which are singletons. In this sample, this clonotype turned up a few times. This TCR derives from a male patient between 2 and 10 years old who had a stem cell transplant for acute lymphoblastic leukemia, so the T cells may come from the graft donor. This specimen was PBMCs, mostly from graft donor cells, taken 360 days after TCRalphabeta/CD19-depleted stem cell transplant.

In nucleotides, the CDR3 is TGTGCCATCATTTCGGGACAGGAAGGAGGAAACACCATATATTTT. Its translation is CAIISGQEGGNTIYF. The chain couples TRBV10-3 to TRBJ1-3; 8 bases agree with TRBD1. The germline V gene has CDR1 ENHRY and CDR2 SYGVKD. This CDR3 comprises 15 residues. The junction had 9 bases not matched to a gene; V was cut back by 7 bases and J by 4 bases.